The sequence of this T cell receptor beta chain was determined in a study of T cell responses to AZD1222 COVID-19 vaccine. TCRdb keeps only in-frame clones here, not all; method: immunoSEQ multiplex PCR. In the table there are 100,000 to 150,000 clones, more than 85% of which are singletons. V lost 3 bases to trimming and J lost 2 bases, with 10 bases between them. The CDR3 loop spans 14 amino acids. CDR1 and CDR2 from the germline V gene are SGHRS and YFSETQ. Comments on this clone: The antigen remains unidentified.

Study conclusions and caveats: Clonal diversity was possibly underestimated; the donors were predominantly white British and more often female. Repertoires were sampled only after the peak T cell response.

The source was peripheral blood, collected 28 days after the second AZD1222 dose. This sequence originates from an adult who received the AZD1222 COVID-19 vaccine. V and J are TRBV5-1 and TRBJ2-3; D is unresolved. CDR3 amino acids: CASSSSGTTDTQYF. The CDR3 region has the DNA TGCGCCAGCAGCTCTTCGGGTACCACAGATACGCAGTATTTT.